This TCR beta chain was recorded in a study of beta chain features in type 1 diabetes. TCRB transcripts that were expressed got sequenced, as all of the isolated RNA had been reverse transcribed. TCRdb keeps only in-frame clones here, not all; method: immunoSEQ multiplex PCR. The repertoire holds nearly 250,000 clones, with over 12% as singletons. Germline CDR1 SGHTA, CDR2 FQGNSA. V shed 5 bases and J shed 0 bases, with 13 bases lying between them. The CDR3 spans 16 residues. Purity (above 95%) was reached by all sorted populations. This clone showed up just a few times. The receptor comes from a woman between 35 and 50 years old in good health. Source material: naive CD4+ T cells from blood. V and J are TRBV7-2 and TRBJ2-2; D gene unclear. CDR3 DNA sequence: TGTGCCAGCAGCCCCCCCGTTATAGCGAACACCGGGGAGCTGTTTTTT. This sequence encodes CASSPPVIANTGELFF.